The TCR beta chain described here comes from a study of blood T cell repertoires in COVID-19. The wider study: In each case, the material was cDNA or gDNA derived from T cells, B-cell-depleted T cells, or PBMCs.

The table came from immunoSEQ multiplex PCR; TCRdb's copy has only in-frame clones and leaves some out. The sample consists of about 250,000 clones, about 82% of them appearing once. Seattle patients were enrolled during active infection and followed longitudinally. CDR1 SGHRS and CDR2 YFSETQ come from the germline V gene. Deletions cut 3 bases from V and 1 base from J, with 11 bases between. The CDR3 extends over 15 amino acids. The receptor was isolated from a woman aged 80 or over with COVID-19, enrolled during active disease. The rearrangement uses TRBV5-1 and TRBJ2-1; tentatively, D is TRBD2 (6 bases). The material sequenced was peripheral blood. This CDR3 is CASSYSGNSYNEQFF. The CDR3, as DNA: TGCGCCAGCAGCTATAGCGGAAATTCCTACAATGAGCAGTTCTTC.